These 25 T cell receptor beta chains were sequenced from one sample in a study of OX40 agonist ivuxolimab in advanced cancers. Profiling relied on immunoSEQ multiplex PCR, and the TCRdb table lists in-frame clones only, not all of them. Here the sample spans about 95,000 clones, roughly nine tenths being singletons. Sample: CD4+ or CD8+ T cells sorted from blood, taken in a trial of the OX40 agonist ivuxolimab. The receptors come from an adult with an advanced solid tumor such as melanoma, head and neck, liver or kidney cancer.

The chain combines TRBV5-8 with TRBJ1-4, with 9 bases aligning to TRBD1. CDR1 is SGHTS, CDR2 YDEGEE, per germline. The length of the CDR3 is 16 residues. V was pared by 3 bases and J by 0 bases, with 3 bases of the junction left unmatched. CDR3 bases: TGTGCCAGCAGCTCTCGACAGGGGGCAACTAATGAAAAACTGTTTTTT. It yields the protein CASSSRQGATNEKLFF.

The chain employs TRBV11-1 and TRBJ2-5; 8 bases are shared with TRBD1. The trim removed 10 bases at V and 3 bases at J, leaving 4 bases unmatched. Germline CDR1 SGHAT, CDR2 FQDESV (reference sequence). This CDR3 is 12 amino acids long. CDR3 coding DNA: TGTGCCATTGGGACAGGTGAAGAGACCCAGTACTTC. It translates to CAIGTGEETQYF. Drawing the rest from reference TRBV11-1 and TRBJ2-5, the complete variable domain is EAEVAQSPRYKITEKSQAVAFWCDPISGHATLYWYRQILGQGPELLVQFQDESVVDDSQLPKDRFSAERLKGVDSTLKIQPAELGDSAMYLCAIGTGEETQYFGPGTRLLVL.

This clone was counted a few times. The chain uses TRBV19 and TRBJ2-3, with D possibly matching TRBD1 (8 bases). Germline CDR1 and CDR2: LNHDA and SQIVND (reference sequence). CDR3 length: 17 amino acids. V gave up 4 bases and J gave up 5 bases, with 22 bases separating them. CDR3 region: CASSSPRQGGTGDTQYF. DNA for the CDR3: TGTGCCAGTAGTAGCCCTCGGCAGGGAGGGACAGGAGATACGCAGTATTTT.

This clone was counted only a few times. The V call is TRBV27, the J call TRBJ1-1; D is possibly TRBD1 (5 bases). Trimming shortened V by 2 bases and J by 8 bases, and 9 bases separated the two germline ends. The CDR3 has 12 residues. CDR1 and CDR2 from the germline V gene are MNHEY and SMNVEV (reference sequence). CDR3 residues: CASSLPGSEAFF. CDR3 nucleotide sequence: TGTGCCAGCAGTTTACCAGGGTCCGAAGCTTTCTTT.

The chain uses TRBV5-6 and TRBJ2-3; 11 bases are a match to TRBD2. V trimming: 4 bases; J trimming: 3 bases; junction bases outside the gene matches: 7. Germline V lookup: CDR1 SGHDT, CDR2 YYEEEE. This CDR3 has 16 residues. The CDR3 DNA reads TGTGCCAGCAGCACCTTACTAGCGGGAGTGACAGATACGCAGTATTTT. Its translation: CASSTLLAGVTDTQYF.

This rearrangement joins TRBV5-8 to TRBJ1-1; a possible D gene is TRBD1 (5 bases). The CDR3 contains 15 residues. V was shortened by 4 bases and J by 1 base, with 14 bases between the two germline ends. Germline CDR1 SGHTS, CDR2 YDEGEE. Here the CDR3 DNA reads TGTGCCAGCAGCCCTTATTGGCAGGGGAACACTGAAGCTTTCTTT. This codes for CASSPYWQGNTEAFF.

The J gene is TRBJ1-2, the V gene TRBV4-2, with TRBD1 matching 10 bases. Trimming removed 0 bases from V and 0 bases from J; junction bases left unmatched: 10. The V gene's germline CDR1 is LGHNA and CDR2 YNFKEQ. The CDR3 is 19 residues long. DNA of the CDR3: TGTGCCAGCAGCCAAGATACTTCGGGACAGGGGACCCCTAACTATGGCTACACCTTC. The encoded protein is CASSQDTSGQGTPNYGYTF.

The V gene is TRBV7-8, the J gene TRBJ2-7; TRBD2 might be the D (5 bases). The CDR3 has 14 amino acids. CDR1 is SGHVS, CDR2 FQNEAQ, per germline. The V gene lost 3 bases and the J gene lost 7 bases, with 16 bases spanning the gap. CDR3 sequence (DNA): TGTGCCAGCAGCTTCGGACGGCGGGTTATGGAGCAGTACTTC. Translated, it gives CASSFGRRVMEQYF.

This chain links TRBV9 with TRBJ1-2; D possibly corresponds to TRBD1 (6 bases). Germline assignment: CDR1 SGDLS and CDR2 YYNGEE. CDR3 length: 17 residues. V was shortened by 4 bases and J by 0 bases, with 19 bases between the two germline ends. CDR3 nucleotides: TGTGCCAGCAGCCCTTTTTCAGGGGCAAGGGCTAACTATGGCTACACCTTC. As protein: CASSPFSGARANYGYTF.

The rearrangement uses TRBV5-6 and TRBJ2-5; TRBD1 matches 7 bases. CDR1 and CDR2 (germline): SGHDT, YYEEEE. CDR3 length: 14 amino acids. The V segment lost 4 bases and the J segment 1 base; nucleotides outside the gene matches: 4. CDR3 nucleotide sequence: TGTGCCAGCAGCCGGGACAGTTTCCAAGAGACCCAGTACTTC. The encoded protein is CASSRDSFQETQYF.

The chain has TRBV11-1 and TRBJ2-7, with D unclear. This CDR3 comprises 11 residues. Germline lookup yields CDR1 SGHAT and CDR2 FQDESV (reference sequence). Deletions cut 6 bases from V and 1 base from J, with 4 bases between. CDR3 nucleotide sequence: TGTGCCAGCAGTTCTTCCTACGAGCAGTACTTC. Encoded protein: CASSSSYEQYF.

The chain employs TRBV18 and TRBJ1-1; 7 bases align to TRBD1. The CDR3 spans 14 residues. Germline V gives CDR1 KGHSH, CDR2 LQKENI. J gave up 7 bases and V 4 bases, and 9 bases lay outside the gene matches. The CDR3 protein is CASSLGQEEGEAFF. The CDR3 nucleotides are TGTGCCAGCTCACTAGGACAGGAGGAAGGTGAAGCTTTCTTT.

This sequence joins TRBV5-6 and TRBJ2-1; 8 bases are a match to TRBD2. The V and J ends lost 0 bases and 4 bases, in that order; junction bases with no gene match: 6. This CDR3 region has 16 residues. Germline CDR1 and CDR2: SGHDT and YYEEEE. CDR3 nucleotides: TGTGCCAGCAGCTTGGACGCGATAGCGGGGTACAATGAGCAGTTCTTC. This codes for CASSLDAIAGYNEQFF.

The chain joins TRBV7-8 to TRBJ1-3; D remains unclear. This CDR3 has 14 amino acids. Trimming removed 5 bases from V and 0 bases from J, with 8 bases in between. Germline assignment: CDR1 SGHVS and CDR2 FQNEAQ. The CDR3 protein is CASSRGLSGNTIYF. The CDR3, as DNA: TGTGCCAGCAGCAGAGGACTCTCTGGAAACACCATATATTTT.

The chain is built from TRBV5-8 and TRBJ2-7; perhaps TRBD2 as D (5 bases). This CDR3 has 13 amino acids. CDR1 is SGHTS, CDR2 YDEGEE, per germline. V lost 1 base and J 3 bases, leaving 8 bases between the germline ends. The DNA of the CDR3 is TGTGCCAGCAGCTTGTCGGCGGGCTACGAGCAGTACTTC. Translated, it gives CASSLSAGYEQYF.

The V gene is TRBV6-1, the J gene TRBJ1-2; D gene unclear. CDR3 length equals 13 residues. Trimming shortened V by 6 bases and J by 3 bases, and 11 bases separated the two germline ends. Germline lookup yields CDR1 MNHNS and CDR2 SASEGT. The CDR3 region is CASRFTRDYGYTF. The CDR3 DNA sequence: TGTGCCAGCAGATTTACACGGGACTATGGCTACACCTTC.

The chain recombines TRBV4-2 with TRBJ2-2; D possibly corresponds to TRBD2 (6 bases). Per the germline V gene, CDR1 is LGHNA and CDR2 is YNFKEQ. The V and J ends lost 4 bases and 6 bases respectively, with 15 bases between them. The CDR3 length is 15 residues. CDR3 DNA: TGTGCCAGCAGCCGCCAAATTTCGGGGGCCGGGGAGCTGTTTTTT. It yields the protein CASSRQISGAGELFF.

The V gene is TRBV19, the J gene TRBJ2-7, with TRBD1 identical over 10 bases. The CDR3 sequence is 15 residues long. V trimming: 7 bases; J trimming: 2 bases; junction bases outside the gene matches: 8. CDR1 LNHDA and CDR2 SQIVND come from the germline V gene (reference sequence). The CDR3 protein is CASTTGGPTPYEQYF. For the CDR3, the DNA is TGTGCCAGTACGACAGGGGGCCCTACCCCCTACGAGCAGTACTTC.

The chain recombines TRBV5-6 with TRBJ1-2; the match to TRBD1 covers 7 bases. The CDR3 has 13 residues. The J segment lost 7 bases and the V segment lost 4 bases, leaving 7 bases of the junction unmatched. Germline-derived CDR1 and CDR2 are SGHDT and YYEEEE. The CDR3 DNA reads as TGTGCCAGCAGCCATGGGACAGCTCGTGGCTACACCTTC. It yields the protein CASSHGTARGYTF.

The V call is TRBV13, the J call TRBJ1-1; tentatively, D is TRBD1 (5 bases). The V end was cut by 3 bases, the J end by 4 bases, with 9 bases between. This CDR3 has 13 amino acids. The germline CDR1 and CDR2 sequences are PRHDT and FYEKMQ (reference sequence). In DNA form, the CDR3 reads TGTGCCAGCAGCTTGACGGGGCTCACTGAAGCTTTCTTT. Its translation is CASSLTGLTEAFF.

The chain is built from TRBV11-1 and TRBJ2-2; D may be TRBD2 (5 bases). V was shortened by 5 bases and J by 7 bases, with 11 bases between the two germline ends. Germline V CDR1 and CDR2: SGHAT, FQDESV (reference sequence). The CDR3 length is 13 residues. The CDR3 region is CASSPFRDGELFF. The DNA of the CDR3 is TGTGCCAGCAGCCCCTTCCGGGACGGGGAGCTGTTTTTT. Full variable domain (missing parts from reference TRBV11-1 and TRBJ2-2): EAEVAQSPRYKITEKSQAVAFWCDPISGHATLYWYRQILGQGPELLVQFQDESVVDDSQLPKDRFSAERLKGVDSTLKIQPAELGDSAMYLCASSPFRDGELFFGEGSRLTVL.

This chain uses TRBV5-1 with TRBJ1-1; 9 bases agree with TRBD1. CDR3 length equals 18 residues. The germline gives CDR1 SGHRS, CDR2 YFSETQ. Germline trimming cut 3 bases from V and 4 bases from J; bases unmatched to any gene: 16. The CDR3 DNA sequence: TGCGCCAGCAGCTGGGGACAGGGAGGAGTGGTGGTAGTCACTGAAGCTTTCTTT. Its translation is CASSWGQGGVVVVTEAFF.

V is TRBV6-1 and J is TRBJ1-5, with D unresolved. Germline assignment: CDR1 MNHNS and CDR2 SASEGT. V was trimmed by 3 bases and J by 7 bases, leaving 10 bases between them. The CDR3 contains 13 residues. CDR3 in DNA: TGTGCCAGCAGTGAGGGAATTCGGCAGCCCCAGCATTTT. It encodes CASSEGIRQPQHF.

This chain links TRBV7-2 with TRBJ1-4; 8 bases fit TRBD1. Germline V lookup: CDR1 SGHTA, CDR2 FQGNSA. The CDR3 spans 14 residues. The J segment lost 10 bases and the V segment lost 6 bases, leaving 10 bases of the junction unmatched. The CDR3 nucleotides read TGTGCCAGCAGGCCGACAGGGGAGGGTGGAAAACTGTTTTTT. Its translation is CASRPTGEGGKLFF.

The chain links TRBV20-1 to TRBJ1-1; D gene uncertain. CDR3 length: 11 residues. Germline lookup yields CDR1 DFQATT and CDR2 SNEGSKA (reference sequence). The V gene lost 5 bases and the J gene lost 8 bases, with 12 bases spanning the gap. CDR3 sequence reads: CSAAKTGEAFF. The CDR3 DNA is TGCAGTGCTGCTAAGACTGGAGAAGCTTTCTTT.